The 25 T cell receptor beta chains reported below all come from one sample, sequenced in a study of T cell changes during pregnancy in multiple sclerosis. Method: immunoSEQ multiplex PCR; TCRdb's copy keeps in-frame clones and lacks some. The data show tens of thousands of clones, about 92% seen once. The specimen comprised CD4+ T cells from peripheral blood mononuclear cells, sampled in the third trimester of pregnancy. The receptor set was obtained from a female donor with multiple sclerosis, enrolled in a pregnancy study.

The chain uses TRBV19 and TRBJ1-2; TRBD1 aligns across 9 bases. CDR1 and CDR2 from the germline V gene are LNHDA and SQIVND (reference sequence). V lost 6 bases and J lost 7; bases outside the gene matches: 9. This CDR3 comprises 14 residues. The DNA for the CDR3 is TGTGCCAGTAGAGGGACAGGGCTTCGTTCTGGCTACACCTTC. Encoded protein: CASRGTGLRSGYTF. The full variable domain, in which reference TRBV19 and TRBJ1-2 provide the parts outside the CDR3, is DGGITQSPKYLFRKEGQNVTLSCEQNLNHDAMYWYRQDPGQGLRLIYYSQIVNDFQKGDIAEGYSVSREKKESFPLTVTSAQKNPTAFYLCASRGTGLRSGYTFGSGTRLTVV.

Regarding this clone: One end of the junction fails to match germline, which may point to a read error. The chain employs TRBV7-7 and TRBJ2-1; 8 bases fit TRBD1. The CDR3 loop spans 14 amino acids. The germline V gene has CDR1 SSHAT and CDR2 FNYEAQ (reference sequence). CDR3 region: CASSARGQGNEQFF. The CDR3 DNA follows: TGTGCTAGCAGCGCCCGCGGACAGGGCAATGAGCAGTTCTTC.

The chain recombines TRBV28 with TRBJ2-7, with 9 bases matching TRBD1. The CDR3 has 14 amino acids. V lost 5 bases and J lost 7; bases outside the gene matches: 9. Germline V gives CDR1 MDHEN, CDR2 SYDVKM. The CDR3 DNA follows: TGTGCCAGCAGTCCGGGACAGGGTATGAAAGAGCAGTACTTC. The encoded protein is CASSPGQGMKEQYF.

The DNA for the CDR3 is TGTGCCAGCAGCACGACAGTTTCCTACGAGCAGTACTTC. It is translated as CASSTTVSYEQYF. V gene TRBV7-6 combines with J gene TRBJ2-7; TRBD1 is a possible D gene (5 bases). CDR1 is SGHVS and CDR2 is FNYEAQ in the germline V gene. Trimming left V 5 bases short and J 1 base short, with 9 bases between. The CDR3 runs to 13 residues.

This clone was seen a single time. This chain links TRBV5-5 with TRBJ1-1; TRBD1 agrees at 7 bases. The CDR3 covers 16 residues. V was clipped by 0 bases and J by 3 bases; unmatched bases: 8. Germline V lookup: CDR1 SGHKS, CDR2 YYEKEE (reference sequence). For the CDR3, the DNA is TGTGCCAGCAGCTTGGTACAGGGGCTAGGGTACACTGAAGCTTTCTTT. This translates into CASSLVQGLGYTEAFF.

J is TRBJ1-1 and V is TRBV7-9, with 12 bases matching TRBD1. CDR3 size: 19 residues. Germline trimming cut 6 bases from V and 4 bases from J; bases unmatched to any gene: 18. In germline, CDR1 is SEHNR, CDR2 FQNEAQ (reference sequence). The CDR3 spells CASSSGTGGGYGGGTEAFF. The CDR3 DNA is TGTGCCAGCAGTTCCGGGACAGGGGGCGGATACGGGGGTGGCACTGAAGCTTTCTTT.

This sequence joins TRBV7-7 and TRBJ1-1, with 7 bases that match TRBD1. The CDR3 contains 16 residues. The ends lost 5 bases at V and 0 bases at J; junction bases unmatched: 9. CDR1 and CDR2 from the germline V gene are SSHAT and FNYEAQ (reference sequence). The CDR3: CASSPQGGSLNTEAFF. CDR3 nucleotide sequence: TGTGCCAGCAGCCCCCAGGGGGGCAGTTTGAACACTGAAGCTTTCTTT. Full variable domain (missing parts from reference TRBV7-7 and TRBJ1-1): GAGVSQSPRYKVTKRGQDVTLRCDPISSHATLYWYQQALGQGPEFLTYFNYEAQPDKSGLPSDRFSAERPEGSISTLTIQRTEQRDSAMYRCASSPQGGSLNTEAFFGQGTRLTVV.

The chain joins TRBV9 to TRBJ2-1; no clear D gene. CDR1 SGDLS and CDR2 YYNGEE come from the germline V gene. The V gene lost 0 bases and the J gene lost 0 bases, with 7 bases spanning the gap. The CDR3 is 15 residues long. The CDR3 sequence is CASSVGPSSYNEQFF. In DNA form, the CDR3 reads TGTGCCAGCAGCGTAGGCCCGAGCTCCTACAATGAGCAGTTCTTC.

The CDR3 DNA reads TGTGCCAGCAGTTTCAACAGGCCCCCAGATACGCAGTATTTT. This sequence encodes CASSFNRPPDTQYF. The genes are TRBV27 and TRBJ2-3; D perhaps matches TRBD1 (5 bases). Germline-derived CDR1 and CDR2 are MNHEY and SMNVEV (reference sequence). V lost 3 bases and J lost 4, with 11 bases in between. The CDR3 runs to 14 residues.

V is TRBV7-2 and J is TRBJ2-7; D is perhaps TRBD1 (5 bases). Germline V CDR1 and CDR2: SGHTA, FQGNSA. With 0 bases removed from V and 2 bases from J, the gap between germline ends came to 11 bases. The length of the CDR3 is 15 residues. For the CDR3, the DNA is TGTGCCAGCAGCTTAGCTGGGGCCTCTCCCTACGAGCAGTACTTC. This encodes CASSLAGASPYEQYF.

The chain is built from TRBV30 and TRBJ2-3; TRBD1 is a possible D gene (6 bases). The CDR3 contains 15 residues. Germline-derived CDR1 and CDR2 are GTSNPN and SVGIG (reference sequence). Trimming shortened V by 5 bases and J by 2 bases, and 17 bases separated the two germline ends. The CDR3 is CAWGEQGVPTDTQYF. CDR3 coding DNA: TGTGCCTGGGGTGAACAGGGAGTCCCCACAGATACGCAGTATTTT.

The V gene is TRBV5-4, the J gene TRBJ2-3, with 8 bases aligning to TRBD2. The CDR3 runs to 14 residues. Germline values: CDR1 SGHNT, CDR2 YYREEE (reference sequence). The V gene end was trimmed by 5 bases and the J gene end by 3 bases; junction bases not matched to a gene: 5. For the CDR3, the DNA is TGTGCCAGCAGAGCTGGACTAGCAACAGATACGCAGTATTTT. Translation gives CASRAGLATDTQYF.

The rearrangement uses TRBV2 and TRBJ2-1; 7 nucleotides agree with TRBD1. Germline lookup yields CDR1 SNHLY and CDR2 FYNNEI. The V gene end was trimmed by 8 bases and the J gene end by 6 bases; junction bases not matched to a gene: 4. The CDR3 has 12 residues. The CDR3 DNA reads TGTGCCAGCGGGGCAGGGGGCAATGAGCAGTTCTTC. Its protein product is CASGAGGNEQFF.

The chain employs TRBV2 and TRBJ1-5, with 9 bases matching TRBD1. The germline V gene encodes CDR1 SNHLY and CDR2 FYNNEI. This CDR3 is 13 amino acids long. V lost 8 bases and J lost 7; bases outside the gene matches: 6. The CDR3 DNA reads TGTGCCAGCGGCCGACAGGGGGGCCAGCCCCAGCATTTT. Its translation is CASGRQGGQPQHF.

This sequence joins TRBV5-6 and TRBJ2-3; perhaps TRBD2 as D (6 bases). The CDR3 extends over 18 amino acids. Trimming stripped 3 bases from V and 2 bases from J, with 22 bases between. Per germline, CDR1 SGHDT and CDR2 YYEEEE. The CDR3 region has the DNA TGTGCCAGCAGCTGGGGGGAGACTAGGCGGGTCCTCACAGATACGCAGTATTTT. This encodes CASSWGETRRVLTDTQYF.

The J gene is TRBJ2-7, the V gene TRBV10-3, with 7 bases that match TRBD2. Trimming at V came to 0 bases and at J to 7 bases, leaving 15 bases not matched to a gene. Germline loops: CDR1 ENHRY, CDR2 SYGVKD. CDR3 length equals 17 residues. This chain's CDR3 is CAISESPRGVEFREQYF. Written as DNA, the CDR3 is TGTGCCATCAGTGAGTCTCCCCGGGGGGTTGAATTTAGGGAGCAGTACTTC.

This clone has just one count. Here the CDR3 reads CASSGSGGYTGELFF. The CDR3 DNA is TGCGCCAGCAGCGGTAGCGGGGGTTACACCGGGGAGCTGTTTTTT. The chain combines TRBV5-1 with TRBJ2-2; 9 bases line up with TRBD2. There are 15 residues in the CDR3. Germline V lookup: CDR1 SGHRS, CDR2 YFSETQ. The junction had 4 bases not matched to a gene; V was cut back by 4 bases and J by 3 bases.

The chain joins TRBV19 to TRBJ1-2; D not certain. Trimming removed 7 bases from V and 4 bases from J, with 13 bases in between. The CDR3 is 13 amino acids. The germline CDR1 and CDR2 sequences are LNHDA and SQIVND (reference sequence). The CDR3 loop reads CASTPVGGYGYTF. The CDR3 DNA sequence: TGTGCCAGTACCCCGGTGGGAGGCTATGGCTACACCTTC.

The CDR3 loop reads CSVETLTGSSYNEQFF. CDR3 sequence (DNA): TGCAGCGTTGAAACATTGACAGGGAGCTCCTACAATGAGCAGTTCTTC. V and J are TRBV29-1 and TRBJ2-1, with 7 nucleotides matching TRBD1. Germline lookup yields CDR1 SQVTM and CDR2 ANQGSEA. Trimming removed 2 bases from V and 0 bases from J; junction bases left unmatched: 7. CDR3 length: 16 residues.

J is TRBJ1-1 and V is TRBV10-2; 9 nucleotides line up with TRBD1. Germline V gene data show CDR1 as WSHSY and CDR2 as SAAADI. With 5 bases clipped from V and 1 base from J, the junction kept 2 bases outside the gene matches. This CDR3 is 14 amino acids long. The CDR3 sequence is CASSPGQGNTEAFF. The CDR3 coding sequence is TGCGCCAGCAGTCCGGGACAGGGGAACACTGAAGCTTTCTTT.

This sequence joins TRBV7-2 and TRBJ1-1, with 10 bases that match TRBD1. CDR1 and CDR2 (germline): SGHTA, FQGNSA. V shed 5 bases, J shed 6 bases, and the junction held 3 bases outside the gene matches. The CDR3 spans 13 residues. This CDR3 reads CASSRDRGAEAFF. The CDR3 bases are TGTGCCAGCAGCCGGGACAGGGGCGCTGAAGCTTTCTTT.

The chain is built from TRBV14 and TRBJ1-1, with 7 bases matching TRBD1. Germline CDR1 reads SGHDN; CDR2 reads FVKESK. The ends lost 0 bases at V and 1 base at J; junction bases unmatched: 11. The CDR3 length is 18 residues. The CDR3 bases are TGTGCCAGCAGCCAAGATAGTAGGGGGCAGATTTGGAACACTGAAGCTTTCTTT. As protein: CASSQDSRGQIWNTEAFF.

This clone was seen a single time. The chain carries TRBV9 and TRBJ2-5; 9 nucleotides match TRBD2. V was clipped by 4 bases and J by 1 base; unmatched bases: 8. This CDR3 has 16 residues. Germline values: CDR1 SGDLS, CDR2 YYNGEE. The CDR3 here is CASSPRLAVIQETQYF. In nucleotides, the CDR3 is TGTGCCAGCAGCCCCCGACTAGCGGTTATCCAAGAGACCCAGTACTTC. Variable domain in full (rest from reference TRBV9 and TRBJ2-5): DSGVTQTPKHLITATGQRVTLRCSPRSGDLSVYWYQQSLDQGLQFLIQYYNGEERAKGNILERFSAQQFPDLHSELNLSSLELGDSALYFCASSPRLAVIQETQYFGPGTRLLVL.

The gene calls are TRBV7-2 and TRBJ1-2, with 10 positions matching TRBD1. The germline gives CDR1 SGHTA, CDR2 FQGNSA. CDR3 length: 17 residues. V gave up 1 base and J gave up 4 bases; unmatched junction bases: 9. The CDR3 spells CASSLGPGQGMPYGYTF. DNA for the CDR3: TGTGCCAGCAGCTTAGGGCCGGGACAGGGGATGCCCTATGGCTACACCTTC.

J is TRBJ2-1 and V is TRBV7-2; TRBD2 agrees at 9 bases. The CDR3 extends over 16 amino acids. V was pared by 1 base and J by 7 bases, with 8 bases of the junction left unmatched. Germline loops: CDR1 SGHTA, CDR2 FQGNSA. The CDR3 DNA reads TGTGCCAGCAGCTTAGGGGCGGGGGGGCCCCAAAATGAGCAGTTCTTC. It specifies CASSLGAGGPQNEQFF.